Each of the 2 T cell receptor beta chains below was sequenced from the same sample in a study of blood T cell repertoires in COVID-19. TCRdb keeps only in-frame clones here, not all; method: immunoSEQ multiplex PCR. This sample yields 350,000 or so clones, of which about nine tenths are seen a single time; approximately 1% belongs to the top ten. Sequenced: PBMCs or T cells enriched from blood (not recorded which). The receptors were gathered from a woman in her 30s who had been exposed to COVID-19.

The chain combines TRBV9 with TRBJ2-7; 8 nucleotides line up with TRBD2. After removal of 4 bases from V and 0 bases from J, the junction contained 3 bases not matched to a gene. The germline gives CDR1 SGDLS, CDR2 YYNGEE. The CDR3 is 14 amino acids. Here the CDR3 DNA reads TGTGCCAGCAGCTCGGGACTAGACTCCTACGAGCAGTACTTC. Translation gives CASSSGLDSYEQYF.

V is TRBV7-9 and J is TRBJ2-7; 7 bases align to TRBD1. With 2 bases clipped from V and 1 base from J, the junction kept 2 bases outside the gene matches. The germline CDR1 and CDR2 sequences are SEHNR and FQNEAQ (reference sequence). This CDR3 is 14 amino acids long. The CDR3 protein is CASSLQGVSYEQYF. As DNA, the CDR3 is TGTGCCAGCAGCTTACAGGGGGTTTCCTACGAGCAGTACTTC.